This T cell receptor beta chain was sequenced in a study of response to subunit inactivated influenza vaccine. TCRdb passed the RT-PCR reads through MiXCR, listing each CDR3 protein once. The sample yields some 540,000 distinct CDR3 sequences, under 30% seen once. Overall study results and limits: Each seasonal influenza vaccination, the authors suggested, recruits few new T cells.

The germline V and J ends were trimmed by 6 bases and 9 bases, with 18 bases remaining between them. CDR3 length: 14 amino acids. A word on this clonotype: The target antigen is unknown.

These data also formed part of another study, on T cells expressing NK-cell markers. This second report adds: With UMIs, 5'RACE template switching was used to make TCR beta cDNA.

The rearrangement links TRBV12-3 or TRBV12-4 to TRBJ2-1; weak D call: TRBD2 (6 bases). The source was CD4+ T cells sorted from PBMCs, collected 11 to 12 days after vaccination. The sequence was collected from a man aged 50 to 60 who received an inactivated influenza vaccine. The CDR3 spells CASRARTNEGEQFF. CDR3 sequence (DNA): TGTGCCAGCAGGGCCAGGACTAACGAGGGTGAGCAGTTCTTC.